This T cell receptor beta chain was documented in a study of PD-1 blockade in mismatch repair-deficient tumors. The germline gives CDR1 SGDLS, CDR2 YYNGEE. V gave up 4 bases and J gave up 0 bases, with 11 bases separating them. CDR3 length equals 15 residues. Here immunoSEQ multiplex PCR was the method, and the copy in TCRdb shows in-frame clones only, minus some. The sample carries roughly 45,000 clones, 77% recorded once. The J gene is TRBJ1-3, the V gene TRBV9; D call uncertain. The sequences come from PBMCs, collected before pembrolizumab treatment. The sequence came from an adult with mismatch repair-deficient cancer. The CDR3: CASSPGAFSGNTIYF. In nucleotides, the CDR3 is TGTGCCAGCAGCCCGGGCGCCTTCTCTGGAAACACCATATATTTT.